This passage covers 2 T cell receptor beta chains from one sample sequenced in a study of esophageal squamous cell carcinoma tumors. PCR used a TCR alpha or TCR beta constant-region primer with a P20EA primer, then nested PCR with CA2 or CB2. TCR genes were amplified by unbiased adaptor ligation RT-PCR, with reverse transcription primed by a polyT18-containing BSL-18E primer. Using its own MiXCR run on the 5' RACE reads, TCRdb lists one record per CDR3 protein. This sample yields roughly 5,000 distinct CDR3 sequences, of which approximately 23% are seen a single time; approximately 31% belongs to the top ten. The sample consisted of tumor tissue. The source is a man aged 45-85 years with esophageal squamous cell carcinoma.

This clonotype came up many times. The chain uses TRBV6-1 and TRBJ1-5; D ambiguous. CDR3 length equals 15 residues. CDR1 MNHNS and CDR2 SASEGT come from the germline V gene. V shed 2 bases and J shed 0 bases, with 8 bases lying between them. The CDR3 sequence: CASSETDYSNQPQHF. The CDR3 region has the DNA TGTGCCAGCAGTGAAACGGATTATAGCAATCAGCCCCAGCATTTT.

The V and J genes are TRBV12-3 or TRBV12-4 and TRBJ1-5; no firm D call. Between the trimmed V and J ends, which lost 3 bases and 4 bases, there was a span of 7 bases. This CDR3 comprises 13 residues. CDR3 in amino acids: CASSFDDNQPQHF. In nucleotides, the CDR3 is TGTGCCAGCAGTTTCGACGATAATCAGCCCCAGCATTTT.